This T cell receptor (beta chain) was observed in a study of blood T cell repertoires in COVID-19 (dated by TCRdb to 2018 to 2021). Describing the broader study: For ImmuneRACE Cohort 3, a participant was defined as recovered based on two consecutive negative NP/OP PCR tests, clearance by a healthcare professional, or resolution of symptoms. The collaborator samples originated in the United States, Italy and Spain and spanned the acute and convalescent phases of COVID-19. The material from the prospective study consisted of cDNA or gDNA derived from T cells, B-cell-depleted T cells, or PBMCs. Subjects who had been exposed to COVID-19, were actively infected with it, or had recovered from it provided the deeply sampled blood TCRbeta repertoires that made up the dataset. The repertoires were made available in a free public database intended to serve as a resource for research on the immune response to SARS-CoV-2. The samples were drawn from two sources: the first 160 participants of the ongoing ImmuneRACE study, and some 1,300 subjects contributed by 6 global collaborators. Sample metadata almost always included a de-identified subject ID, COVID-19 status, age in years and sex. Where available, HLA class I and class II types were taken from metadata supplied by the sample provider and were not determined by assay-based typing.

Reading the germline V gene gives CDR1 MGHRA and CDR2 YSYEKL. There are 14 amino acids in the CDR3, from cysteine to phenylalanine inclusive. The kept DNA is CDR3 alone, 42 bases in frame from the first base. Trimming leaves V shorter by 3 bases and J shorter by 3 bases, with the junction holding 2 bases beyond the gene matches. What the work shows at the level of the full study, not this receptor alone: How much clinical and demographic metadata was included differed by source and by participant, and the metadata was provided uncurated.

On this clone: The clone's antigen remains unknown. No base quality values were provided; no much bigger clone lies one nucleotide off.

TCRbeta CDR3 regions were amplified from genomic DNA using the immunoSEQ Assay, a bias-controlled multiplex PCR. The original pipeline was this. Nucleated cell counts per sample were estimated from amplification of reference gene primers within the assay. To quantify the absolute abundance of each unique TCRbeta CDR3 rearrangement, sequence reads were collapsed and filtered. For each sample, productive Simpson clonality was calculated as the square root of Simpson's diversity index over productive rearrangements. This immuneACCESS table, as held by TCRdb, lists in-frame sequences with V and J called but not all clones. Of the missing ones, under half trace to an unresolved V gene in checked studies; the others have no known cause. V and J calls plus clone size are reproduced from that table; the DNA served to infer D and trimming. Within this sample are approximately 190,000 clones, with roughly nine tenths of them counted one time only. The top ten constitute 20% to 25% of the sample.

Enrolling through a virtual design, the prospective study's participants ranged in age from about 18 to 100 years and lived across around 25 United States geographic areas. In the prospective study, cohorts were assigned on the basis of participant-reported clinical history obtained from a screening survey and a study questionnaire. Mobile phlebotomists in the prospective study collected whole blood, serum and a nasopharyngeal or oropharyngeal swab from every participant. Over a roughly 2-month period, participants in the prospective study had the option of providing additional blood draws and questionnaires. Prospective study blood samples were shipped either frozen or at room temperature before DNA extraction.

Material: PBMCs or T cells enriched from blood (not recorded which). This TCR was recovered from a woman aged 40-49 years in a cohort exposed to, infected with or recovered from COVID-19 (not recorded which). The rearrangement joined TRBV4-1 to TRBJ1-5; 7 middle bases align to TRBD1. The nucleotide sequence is TGCGCCAGCAGCCAGACAGGGTCCAATCAGCCCCAGCATTTT. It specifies CASSQTGSNQPQHF.